The clone carrying this TCR beta chain occurred a few times. The data originate from a study of blood T cell repertoires in COVID-19. Across the whole study: The analysed material was cDNA or gDNA that came from T cells, B-cell-depleted T cells, or PBMCs.

Clinical history reported by participants formed the basis on which cohorts were assigned. Cohort 3 recovered donors had two negative PCRs, clearance, or symptom resolution. Authors' data handling: Amplification of reference gene primers was used by the study to estimate nucleated cell counts. Profiling relied on immunoSEQ multiplex PCR, and the TCRdb table lists in-frame clones only, not all of them. From that table come the V and J calls and clone size; the DNA was used to work out D and trimming. The sample records 400,000 to 450,000 clones, roughly 91% being singletons. The V gene lost 4 bases and the J gene lost 3 bases, with 7 bases spanning the gap. This CDR3 has 12 residues. Germline V gene sequence: CDR1 SNHLY, CDR2 FYNNEI.

This sequence was found in a man aged 18-30 years who had recovered from COVID-19. This chain joins TRBV2 and TRBJ2-7; tentative D call: TRBD1 (6 bases). The source material was PBMCs or T cells enriched from blood (not recorded which). This chain's CDR3 is CASSGTVYEQYF. The DNA of the CDR3 is TGTGCCAGCAGTGGGACAGTCTACGAGCAGTACTTC.